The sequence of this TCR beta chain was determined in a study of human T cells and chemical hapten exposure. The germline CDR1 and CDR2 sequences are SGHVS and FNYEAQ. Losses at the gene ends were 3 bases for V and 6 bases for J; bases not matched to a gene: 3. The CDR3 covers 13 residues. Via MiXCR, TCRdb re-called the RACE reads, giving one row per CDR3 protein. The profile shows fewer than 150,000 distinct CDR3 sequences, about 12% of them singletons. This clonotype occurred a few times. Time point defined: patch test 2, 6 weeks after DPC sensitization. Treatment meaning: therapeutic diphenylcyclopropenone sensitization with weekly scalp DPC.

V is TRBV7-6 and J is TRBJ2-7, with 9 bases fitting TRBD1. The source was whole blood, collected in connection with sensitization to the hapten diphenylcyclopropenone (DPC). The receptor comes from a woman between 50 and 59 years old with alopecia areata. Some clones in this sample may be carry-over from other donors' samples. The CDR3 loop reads CASSLGQGAEQYF. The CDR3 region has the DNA TGTGCCAGCAGCTTGGGACAGGGCGCCGAGCAGTACTTC. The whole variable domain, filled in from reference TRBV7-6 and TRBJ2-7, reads GAGVSQSPRYKVTKRGQDVALRCDPISGHVSLYWYRQALGQGPEFLTYFNYEAQQDKSGLPNDRFSAERPEGSISTLTIQRTEQRDSAMYRCASSLGQGAEQYFGPGTRLTVT.